The rows below give T cell receptor beta chains drawn from one sample of a study of T-cell memory formation after mild COVID-19. TCRdb recomputed calls from the 5' RACE reads with MiXCR, one row per CDR3 protein. The repertoire holds roughly 130,000 distinct CDR3 sequences, with 15% to 20% as singletons. Sample: PBMCs or a T cell subset sorted from them (not recorded which). Every receptor here comes from a man between 18 and 29 years old who had mild COVID-19 (a few samples of this study predate the infection). Cell type and time point are not known. Each CDR3 is given with its conserved first and last residue. The order of the fields is CDR3 length, clone size, D gene, V gene, J gene, CDR3 protein, CDR3 DNA. D genes are given only for firm matches. Some rows have no size entry. The others give once, few or many, or a class for an expanded clone.

cdr3_length: 15
clone_size: few
d_call: NA
v_call: TRBV7-6
j_call: TRBJ1-6
cdr3_aa: CASSLNTGIRSPLHF
cdr3_nt: TGTGCCAGCAGCTTAAACACAGGGATAAGGTCACCCCTCCACTTT

cdr3_length: 16
clone_size: few
d_call: NA
v_call: TRBV7-6
j_call: TRBJ2-1
cdr3_aa: CASSLPGTGSYNEQFF
cdr3_nt: TGTGCCAGCAGCTTACCCGGGACGGGCTCCTACAATGAGCAGTTCTTC

cdr3_length: 13
clone_size: many
d_call: NA
v_call: TRBV14
j_call: TRBJ2-1
cdr3_aa: CASSQDVESRVFF
cdr3_nt: TGTGCCAGCAGCCAAGATGTGGAGAGCCGAGTGTTCTTC

cdr3_length: 16
clone_size: NA
d_call: NA
v_call: TRBV9
j_call: TRBJ2-6
cdr3_aa: CASSVATGSGANVLTF
cdr3_nt: TGTGCCAGCAGCGTAGCCACTGGCTCTGGGGCCAACGTCCTGACTTTC

cdr3_length: 17
clone_size: few
d_call: TRBD2
v_call: TRBV20-1
j_call: TRBJ2-3
cdr3_aa: CSARDTRRGLRTDTQYF
cdr3_nt: TGCAGTGCTAGAGATACACGGCGGGGGTTGCGCACAGATACGCAGTATTTT

cdr3_length: 13
clone_size: NA
d_call: NA
v_call: TRBV7-9
j_call: TRBJ2-2
cdr3_aa: CASILVGDGELFF
cdr3_nt: TGTGCCAGCATCCTGGTGGGAGACGGGGAGCTGTTTTTT

cdr3_length: 13
clone_size: medium-sized
d_call: NA
v_call: TRBV27
j_call: TRBJ2-7
cdr3_aa: CASSLNFRGEQYF
cdr3_nt: TGTGCCAGCAGTTTAAATTTCAGGGGCGAGCAGTACTTC

cdr3_length: 14
clone_size: few
d_call: NA
v_call: TRBV5-6
j_call: TRBJ2-1
cdr3_aa: CASSLGAAGNEQFF
cdr3_nt: TGTGCCAGCAGCTTGGGGGCGGCCGGCAATGAGCAGTTCTTC

cdr3_length: 17
clone_size: many
d_call: NA
v_call: TRBV28
j_call: TRBJ2-6
cdr3_aa: CASDSKGFRSGANVLTF
cdr3_nt: TGTGCCAGCGATAGTAAGGGTTTCCGCTCTGGGGCCAACGTCCTGACTTTC

cdr3_length: 13
clone_size: NA
d_call: NA
v_call: TRBV18
j_call: TRBJ2-7
cdr3_aa: CASSPTADYEQYF
cdr3_nt: TGTGCCAGCTCCCCAACAGCGGACTACGAGCAGTACTTC

cdr3_length: 14
clone_size: NA
d_call: NA
v_call: TRBV20-1
j_call: TRBJ2-7
cdr3_aa: CSAKGGPSSYEQYF
cdr3_nt: TGCAGTGCTAAAGGGGGGCCCAGCTCCTACGAGCAGTACTTC

cdr3_length: 15
clone_size: few
d_call: NA
v_call: TRBV15
j_call: TRBJ2-2
cdr3_aa: CATSRVGGVTGELFF
cdr3_nt: TGTGCCACCAGCAGAGTCGGAGGAGTCACCGGGGAGCTGTTTTTT

cdr3_length: 16
clone_size: few
d_call: TRBD1
v_call: TRBV25-1
j_call: TRBJ2-5
cdr3_aa: CASSVLGQGYKETQYF
cdr3_nt: TGTGCCAGCAGTGTACTGGGACAGGGGTACAAAGAGACCCAGTACTTC

cdr3_length: 12
clone_size: NA
d_call: NA
v_call: TRBV29-1
j_call: TRBJ1-5
cdr3_aa: CSVEDPGQPQHF
cdr3_nt: TGCAGCGTTGAAGACCCCGGACAGCCCCAGCATTTT

cdr3_length: 14
clone_size: few
d_call: NA
v_call: TRBV7-9
j_call: TRBJ2-1
cdr3_aa: CASSSGGLTNEQFF
cdr3_nt: TGTGCCAGCAGCTCTGGAGGGTTAACGAATGAGCAGTTCTTC

cdr3_length: 17
clone_size: few
d_call: NA
v_call: TRBV5-1
j_call: TRBJ2-6
cdr3_aa: CASSFPTQLSGANVLTF
cdr3_nt: TGCGCCAGCAGTTTCCCGACCCAGCTATCTGGGGCCAACGTCCTGACTTTC

cdr3_length: 12
clone_size: many
d_call: NA
v_call: TRBV6-6
j_call: TRBJ1-2
cdr3_aa: CASSYTAYGYTF
cdr3_nt: TGTGCCAGCAGTTACACTGCCTATGGCTACACCTTC

cdr3_length: 15
clone_size: few
d_call: NA
v_call: TRBV18
j_call: TRBJ1-4
cdr3_aa: CASSPRQDRDEKLFF
cdr3_nt: TGTGCCAGCTCACCTAGACAAGACAGAGATGAAAAACTGTTTTTT

cdr3_length: 15
clone_size: many
d_call: NA
v_call: TRBV7-2
j_call: TRBJ1-6
cdr3_aa: CASSLGSVVVSPLHF
cdr3_nt: TGTGCCAGCAGCTTGGGGTCAGTAGTAGTTTCACCCCTCCACTTT

cdr3_length: 12
clone_size: NA
d_call: NA
v_call: TRBV20-1
j_call: TRBJ2-1
cdr3_aa: CSASREHNEQFF
cdr3_nt: TGCAGTGCTAGCAGGGAGCACAATGAGCAGTTCTTC

cdr3_length: 14
clone_size: few
d_call: TRBD2
v_call: TRBV5-1
j_call: TRBJ2-5
cdr3_aa: CASGASGGQETQYF
cdr3_nt: TGCGCCAGCGGTGCTAGCGGGGGGCAAGAGACCCAGTACTTC

cdr3_length: 13
clone_size: few
d_call: NA
v_call: TRBV20-1
j_call: TRBJ1-5
cdr3_aa: CSASGTVNQPQHF
cdr3_nt: TGCAGTGCCTCCGGGACGGTTAATCAGCCCCAGCATTTT

cdr3_length: 16
clone_size: NA
d_call: NA
v_call: TRBV20-1
j_call: TRBJ2-3
cdr3_aa: CSARMSGSWGTDTQYF
cdr3_nt: TGCAGTGCTAGAATGTCAGGGAGTTGGGGCACAGATACGCAGTATTTT

cdr3_length: 12
clone_size: NA
d_call: NA
v_call: TRBV28
j_call: TRBJ1-2
cdr3_aa: CASSTERYGYTF
cdr3_nt: TGTGCCAGCAGCACGGAGCGATATGGCTACACCTTC

cdr3_length: 15
clone_size: NA
d_call: NA
v_call: TRBV7-9
j_call: TRBJ1-2
cdr3_aa: CASSLGLLFNYGYTF
cdr3_nt: TGTGCCAGCAGCCTCGGACTGCTATTTAACTATGGCTACACCTTC

cdr3_length: 15
clone_size: NA
d_call: NA
v_call: TRBV7-2
j_call: TRBJ2-6
cdr3_aa: CASSSTGRGANVLTF
cdr3_nt: TGTGCCAGCAGCTCCACGGGGAGAGGGGCCAACGTCCTGACTTTC

cdr3_length: 14
clone_size: NA
d_call: TRBD2
v_call: TRBV7-2
j_call: TRBJ2-3
cdr3_aa: CASSLASGVDTQYF
cdr3_nt: TGTGCCAGCAGCTTAGCCAGCGGGGTGGATACGCAGTATTTT

cdr3_length: 14
clone_size: NA
d_call: NA
v_call: TRBV11-2
j_call: TRBJ2-5
cdr3_aa: CASSHNTAGETQYF
cdr3_nt: TGTGCCAGCAGCCATAACACTGCCGGAGAGACCCAGTACTTC

cdr3_length: 16
clone_size: many
d_call: TRBD2
v_call: TRBV5-1
j_call: TRBJ2-3
cdr3_aa: CASSSFSLAATDTQYF
cdr3_nt: TGCGCCAGCAGCAGCTTCTCACTAGCGGCGACAGATACGCAGTATTTT

cdr3_length: 13
clone_size: few
d_call: NA
v_call: TRBV25-1
j_call: TRBJ2-3
cdr3_aa: CASSDYSTDTQYF
cdr3_nt: TGTGCCAGCAGTGATTATAGCACAGATACGCAGTATTTT

cdr3_length: 15
clone_size: NA
d_call: TRBD2
v_call: TRBV4-3
j_call: TRBJ2-7
cdr3_aa: CASSRTGTSSYEQYF
cdr3_nt: TGCGCCAGCAGCCGAACCGGGACTAGCTCCTACGAGCAGTACTTC

cdr3_length: 14
clone_size: few
d_call: NA
v_call: TRBV12-3/TRBV12-4
j_call: TRBJ1-3
cdr3_aa: CASSFSVSGNTIYF
cdr3_nt: TGTGCCAGCAGTTTCTCAGTCTCTGGAAACACCATATATTTT

cdr3_length: 13
clone_size: NA
d_call: NA
v_call: TRBV7-9
j_call: TRBJ1-6
cdr3_aa: CASSLESSSPLHF
cdr3_nt: TGTGCCAGCAGCTTAGAATCTTCTTCACCCCTCCACTTT

cdr3_length: 13
clone_size: few
d_call: NA
v_call: TRBV12-3/TRBV12-4
j_call: TRBJ1-5
cdr3_aa: CASSYSSNQPQHF
cdr3_nt: TGTGCCAGCAGCTACAGTAGCAATCAGCCCCAGCATTTT

cdr3_length: 15
clone_size: few
d_call: TRBD1
v_call: TRBV29-1
j_call: TRBJ1-1
cdr3_aa: CSVSPGQGLGTEAFF
cdr3_nt: TGCAGCGTTTCCCCGGGACAGGGTCTTGGAACTGAAGCTTTCTTT

cdr3_length: 13
clone_size: NA
d_call: NA
v_call: TRBV20-1
j_call: TRBJ1-2
cdr3_aa: CSASGDWSYGYTF
cdr3_nt: TGCAGTGCCTCCGGGGACTGGAGCTATGGCTACACCTTC

cdr3_length: 12
clone_size: few
d_call: NA
v_call: TRBV6-5
j_call: TRBJ2-3
cdr3_aa: CASRSGVDTQYF
cdr3_nt: TGTGCCAGCCGAAGCGGCGTAGATACGCAGTATTTT

cdr3_length: 14
clone_size: NA
d_call: NA
v_call: TRBV7-2
j_call: TRBJ2-4
cdr3_aa: CASSSSHGGNIQYF
cdr3_nt: TGTGCCAGCAGCAGTAGCCACGGGGGTAACATTCAGTACTTC

cdr3_length: 15
clone_size: NA
d_call: TRBD1
v_call: TRBV7-8
j_call: TRBJ1-2
cdr3_aa: CAGSSGDRASYGYTF
cdr3_nt: TGTGCCGGCAGCTCAGGGGACAGGGCTAGTTACGGCTACACCTTC

cdr3_length: 11
clone_size: few
d_call: NA
v_call: TRBV30
j_call: TRBJ2-3
cdr3_aa: CAWGRRDTQYF
cdr3_nt: TGTGCCTGGGGACGAAGGGATACGCAGTATTTT

cdr3_length: 15
clone_size: few
d_call: NA
v_call: TRBV5-1
j_call: TRBJ2-3
cdr3_aa: CASSLDGRITDTQYF
cdr3_nt: TGCGCCAGCAGCTTGGACGGGAGAATCACAGATACGCAGTATTTT

cdr3_length: 16
clone_size: many
d_call: TRBD2
v_call: TRBV4-3
j_call: TRBJ2-5
cdr3_aa: CASSQDPMAGGETQYF
cdr3_nt: TGCGCCAGCAGCCAAGATCCAATGGCGGGGGGAGAGACCCAGTACTTC